This T cell receptor (beta chain) was retrieved from a study of cytomegalovirus exposure and HLA in healthy donors. Study background: Among the approximately 430 donors who were genotyped, around 77% fell in the genetic ancestry cluster that is associated with self-reported Caucasian donors.

The PCR ran on 60 Vbeta and 13 Jbeta primers. Assay used: immunoSEQ multiplex PCR; TCRdb lists only in-frame clones, some missing. The table has some 87,000 clones, 77% seen once. Whole-study results and caveats: Earlier results showed most TCR beta V segments being productive about 90% or about 30% of the time. What a later analysis reportedly showed was that an Asian-associated ancestry cluster had fewer N-insertions than the approximately 670-donor mean. Presence/absence analyses assumed roughly uniform sequencing depth across donors.

CDR1 MGHRA and CDR2 YSYEKL come from the germline V gene. V was clipped by 2 bases and J by 8 bases; unmatched bases: 10. The CDR3 is 15 residues long. With respect to this clone: The antigen is not known.

The specimen was PBMCs. The TCR originated in a man between 50 and 59 years old in good health and CMV-seropositive. The rearrangement joins TRBV4-1 to TRBJ2-5; 8 bases map to TRBD2. The CDR3 protein is CASSQRGLGEITQYF. Here the CDR3 DNA reads TGCGCCAGCAGCCAAAGGGGACTAGGGGAGATAACCCAGTACTTC.